This entry lists 22 T cell receptor beta chains sequenced from one sample in a study of blood T cell repertoires in COVID-19. Profiling relied on immunoSEQ multiplex PCR, and the TCRdb table lists in-frame clones only, not all of them. The sample lists 250,000 to 350,000 clones; around 87% were seen once. Material for sequencing was peripheral blood. The receptors were gathered from a woman aged 45-60 years who had recovered from COVID-19.

The J gene is TRBJ2-3, the V gene TRBV6-2 or TRBV6-3, with TRBD2 identical over 8 bases. Germline loops: CDR1 MNHEY, CDR2 SVGEGT. The CDR3 totals 16 residues. V lost 4 bases to trimming and J lost 2 bases; unmatched junction nucleotides: 8. CDR3 residues: CASSFSSGSDTDTQYF. For the CDR3, the DNA is TGTGCCAGCAGTTTCTCGAGCGGGAGCGACACAGATACGCAGTATTTT.

CDR3 bases: TGCAGCTTCACGACGCAGGTCACTAGCACAGATACGCAGTATTTT. It translates to CSFTTQVTSTDTQYF. The rearrangement links TRBV29-1 to TRBJ2-3; no reliable D call. Trimming removed 8 bases at V and 0 bases at J, with 18 bases between. This CDR3 spans 15 amino acids. Germline assignment: CDR1 SQVTM and CDR2 ANQGSEA.

Only a few counts were recorded for this clone. V and J are TRBV11-2 and TRBJ2-1; 7 positions match TRBD2. Germline V gene data show CDR1 as SGHAT and CDR2 as FQNNGV. The ends lost 5 bases at V and 6 bases at J; junction bases unmatched: 10. The CDR3 spans 15 residues. The CDR3 DNA follows: TGTGCCAGCAGCCCTCTACGCGGGGGTGTCAATGAGCAGTTCTTC. Its protein product is CASSPLRGGVNEQFF.

This clone came up a few times. This rearrangement joins TRBV5-1 to TRBJ2-7; 13 positions agree with TRBD2. V lost 3 bases and J lost 6; bases outside the gene matches: 6. The CDR3 is 15 residues long. Per the germline V gene, CDR1 is SGHRS and CDR2 is YFSETQ. The CDR3 DNA reads TGCGCCAGCAGCTGGACTAGCGGGAGTAACGCCGAGCAGTACTTC. Protein sequence: CASSWTSGSNAEQYF.

In its sample, this clone was seen once. The genes are TRBV30 and TRBJ1-5, with 7 bases aligning to TRBD1. The CDR3 extends over 14 amino acids. The ends lost 2 bases at V and 5 bases at J; junction bases unmatched: 6. Germline lookup yields CDR1 GTSNPN and CDR2 SVGIG (reference sequence). The CDR3 DNA is TGTGCCTGGAGTTCCGGGACAGTGGATCAGCCCCAGCATTTT. This sequence encodes CAWSSGTVDQPQHF.

The chain has TRBV4-2 and TRBJ1-4, with D uncertain. V lost 3 bases and J lost 8, with 13 bases in between. The CDR3 has 14 amino acids. The germline V gene encodes CDR1 LGHNA and CDR2 YNFKEQ. The CDR3 is CASSQVESREKLFF. The CDR3 coding sequence is TGTGCCAGCAGCCAGGTAGAATCCAGGGAAAAACTGTTTTTT.

The chain recombines TRBV6-2 or TRBV6-3 with TRBJ1-2; 10 nucleotides align to TRBD1. V gave up 6 bases and J gave up 2 bases; unmatched junction bases: 9. The length of the CDR3 is 16 residues. The V gene's germline CDR1 is MNHEY and CDR2 SVGEGT. This chain's CDR3 is CASRPLGQGWNYGYTF. The CDR3 nucleotides read TGTGCCAGCAGGCCTCTGGGACAGGGGTGGAACTATGGCTACACCTTC.

V gene TRBV3-1 (or the pseudogene TRBV3-2) combines with J gene TRBJ1-1, with 7 positions matching TRBD1. Losses at the gene ends were 2 bases for V and 11 bases for J; bases not matched to a gene: 5. The CDR3 contains 12 residues. The V gene's germline CDR1 is LGHDT and CDR2 YNNKEL (reference sequence). Here the CDR3 DNA reads TGTGCCAGCAGCCAAAGGGGCAGGGGGGCTTTCTTT. Residues: CASSQRGRGAFF.

The chain links TRBV19 to TRBJ1-1, with D perhaps matching TRBD1 (5 bases). The V gene lost 3 bases and the J gene lost 5 bases, with 10 bases spanning the gap. The CDR3 contains 13 residues. Per the germline V gene, CDR1 is LNHDA and CDR2 is SQIVND (reference sequence). CDR3 residues: CASSISGDTEAFF. The CDR3 DNA reads as TGTGCCAGTAGTATTTCGGGGGATACTGAAGCTTTCTTT.

About this clone: Other DNA sequences in this specimen translate into the identical CDR3. The chain uses TRBV4-3 and TRBJ2-3, with D hard to call. Germline CDR1 LGHNA, CDR2 YSLEER. V lost 4 bases and J lost 5, with 10 bases in between. The CDR3 has 13 residues. In DNA, the CDR3 is TGCGCCAGCAGCCCTAGACTGGTAGATACGCAGTATTTT. Translation gives CASSPRLVDTQYF.

The chain uses TRBV6-5 and TRBJ2-6; no firm D call. V was trimmed by 8 bases and J by 0 bases, leaving 5 bases between them. The CDR3 consists of 13 residues. CDR1 is MNHEY, CDR2 SVGAGI, per germline. The CDR3 coding sequence is TGTGCCAGCTCCATCTCTGGGGCCAACGTCCTGACTTTC. It translates to CASSISGANVLTF.

The chain links TRBV3-1 (or the pseudogene TRBV3-2) to TRBJ1-2; D perhaps matches TRBD1 (5 bases). Germline assignment: CDR1 LGHDT and CDR2 YNNKEL (reference sequence). The CDR3 spans 15 residues. The V and J ends lost 0 bases and 3 bases respectively, with 11 bases between them. CDR3 protein: CASSQEGPAHYGYTF. CDR3 DNA sequence: TGTGCCAGCAGCCAAGAGGGGCCGGCCCACTATGGCTACACCTTC.

For the CDR3, the DNA is TGTGCCAGCAGTATCTCGGGACAGGGGGTCACTGAAGCTTTCTTT. Protein: CASSISGQGVTEAFF. This sequence joins TRBV28 and TRBJ1-1; TRBD1 agrees at 11 bases. J lost 4 bases, V lost 5 bases, and 6 bases had no gene match. The CDR3 extends over 15 amino acids. Germline V lookup: CDR1 MDHEN, CDR2 SYDVKM.

This clone was recorded once. The chain uses TRBV3-1 (or the pseudogene TRBV3-2) and TRBJ2-7; the D is unclear. Germline CDR1 LGHDT, CDR2 YNNKEL (reference sequence). The V and J ends lost 0 bases and 1 base respectively, with 7 bases between them. The CDR3 contains 14 residues. DNA of the CDR3: TGTGCCAGCAGCCAAGATCGCGTATCCTACGAGCAGTACTTC. It encodes CASSQDRVSYEQYF.

The genes are TRBV7-9 and TRBJ1-4; no definite D call. Germline-derived CDR1 and CDR2 are SEHNR and FQNEAQ (reference sequence). The CDR3 is 15 residues long. V gave up 2 bases and J gave up 8 bases, with 15 bases separating them. The CDR3 DNA sequence: TGTGCCAGCAGCTTACTAGATACCCCGGCGGAAAAACTGTTTTTT. Translating gives CASSLLDTPAEKLFF.

The chain combines TRBV3-1 (or the pseudogene TRBV3-2) with TRBJ1-2; 9 bases fit TRBD1. V lost 6 bases to trimming and J lost 4 bases; unmatched junction nucleotides: 6. The germline gives CDR1 LGHDT, CDR2 YNNKEL (reference sequence). The CDR3 is 14 residues long. The DNA for the CDR3 is TGTGCCAGCAGACGGACAGGGGTGGGCTATGGCTACACCTTC. Translating it yields CASRRTGVGYGYTF.

The V and J genes are TRBV28 and TRBJ2-6; D may be TRBD2 (6 bases). The CDR3 is made up of 15 amino acids. The germline gives CDR1 MDHEN, CDR2 SYDVKM. V lost 6 bases and J 0 bases, leaving 9 bases between the germline ends. DNA for the CDR3: TGTGCCAGCAGGGGACTGATCTCTGGGGCCAACGTCCTGACTTTC. Protein product: CASRGLISGANVLTF.

The chain combines TRBV12-3 or TRBV12-4 with TRBJ2-2, with 7 positions matching TRBD2. The ends lost 6 bases at V and 11 bases at J; junction bases unmatched: 6. CDR3 length: 12 residues. CDR3 loop: CASSSGLVELFF. Here the CDR3 DNA reads TGTGCCAGCAGCTCCGGACTAGTAGAGCTGTTTTTT.

This clone was seen a few times. The chain couples TRBV6-5 to TRBJ2-7, with D maybe TRBD2 (5 bases). Germline assignment: CDR1 MNHEY and CDR2 SVGAGI. Deletions cut 2 bases from V and 6 bases from J, with 17 bases between. The CDR3 is 15 residues long. As DNA, the CDR3 is TGTGCCAGCAGTTACCGGGCAGGAGGCAGGCTCGAGCAGTACTTC. Translation: CASSYRAGGRLEQYF.

The genes are TRBV29-1 and TRBJ2-7; TRBD2 agrees at 11 bases. Losses at the gene ends were 5 bases for V and 9 bases for J; bases not matched to a gene: 9. This CDR3 is 13 amino acids long. CDR1 is SQVTM and CDR2 is ANQGSEA in the germline V gene. CDR3 sequence: CSVLPPGLAVQYF. For the CDR3, the DNA is TGCAGCGTTCTTCCTCCGGGACTAGCGGTGCAGTACTTC.

CDR3 in DNA: TGCGCCAGCAGCCAGCTACCTCACAGGCTTTTAACTAATGAAAAACTGTTTTTT. It translates to CASSQLPHRLLTNEKLFF. The gene calls are TRBV4-3 and TRBJ1-4; D possibly corresponds to TRBD1 (5 bases). Per germline, CDR1 LGHNA and CDR2 YSLEER. The V gene lost 3 bases and the J gene lost 1 base, with 18 bases spanning the gap. This CDR3 comprises 18 residues.

The CDR3 nucleotides are TGTGCCAGCAGCCCCCTAGCGGGAGAATTTGGAGATACGCAGTATTTT. Protein: CASSPLAGEFGDTQYF. The chain uses TRBV7-3 and TRBJ2-3; 10 bases align to TRBD2. J gave up 5 bases and V 5 bases, and 10 bases lay outside the gene matches. The germline CDR1 and CDR2 sequences are SGHTA and FQGTGA. The CDR3 spans 16 residues. Complete variable domain (other parts from reference TRBV7-3 and TRBJ2-3): GAGVSQTPSNKVTEKGKYVELRCDPISGHTALYWYRQSLGQGPEFLIYFQGTGAADDSGLPNDRFFAVRPEGSVSTLKIQRTERGDSAVYLCASSPLAGEFGDTQYFGPGTRLTVL.